The next 29 T cell receptor beta chains were all read from a single sample in a study of cytomegalovirus exposure and HLA in healthy donors listed by TCRdb under 2017. Receptor libraries were prepared by the immunoSEQ multiplex PCR assay. For the multiplex PCR, a mixture combining 60 forward primers for TCR Vbeta segments and 13 reverse primers for TCR Jbeta segments was used. In TCRdb, the immuneACCESS table is reduced to in-frame sequences with V and J assigned. These tables do not hold every clone; where another copy was compared, an unresolved V gene accounts for under half, and the others remain unexplained. The table held for this sample gives tens of thousands of clones. The ten largest clones add up to roughly 2.9% of the sample. Source material: PBMCs. The source of these receptors is a woman in her 30s in good health and CMV-seropositive.

V is TRBV27 and J is TRBJ1-6; tentatively, D is TRBD1 (6 bases). Germline V CDR1 and CDR2: MNHEY, SMNVEV (reference sequence). This CDR3 has 15 residues. V shed 7 bases and J shed 9 bases, with 19 bases lying between them. CDR3 nucleotides: TGTGCCAGCACCCCCCGTCCCAGGGGCGGTTCACCCCTCCACTTT. Encoded protein: CASTPRPRGGSPLHF.

The chain links TRBV5-5 to TRBJ1-1, with 8 bases that match TRBD1. Germline V gene sequence: CDR1 SGHKS, CDR2 YYEKEE (reference sequence). The ends lost 3 bases at V and 4 bases at J; junction bases unmatched: 5. The CDR3 contains 14 residues. The CDR3 sequence: CASSWTGTGTEAFF. The CDR3 DNA reads as TGTGCCAGCAGCTGGACAGGGACGGGCACTGAAGCTTTCTTT.

The rearrangement links TRBV5-1 to TRBJ1-3; 9 bases align to TRBD1. The V and J ends lost 4 bases and 5 bases, in that order; junction bases with no gene match: 13. The CDR3 has 17 amino acids. The germline V gene encodes CDR1 SGHRS and CDR2 YFSETQ. DNA for the CDR3: TGCGCCAGCAGCGCCGGACAGGGGATGACGCTGAGAAACACCATATATTTT. It translates to CASSAGQGMTLRNTIYF.

The chain carries TRBV7-9 and TRBJ2-3, with TRBD1 matching over 7 bases. V was pared by 1 base and J by 2 bases, with 6 bases of the junction left unmatched. The germline V gene has CDR1 SEHNR and CDR2 FQNEAQ (reference sequence). This CDR3 contains 16 residues. The CDR3 DNA follows: TGTGCCAGCAGCTTAGGACAGGGAGCTTTCACAGATACGCAGTATTTT. It codes for CASSLGQGAFTDTQYF.

The rearrangement links TRBV10-3 to TRBJ1-6; 7 bases agree with TRBD1. The CDR3 extends over 13 amino acids. V gave up 8 bases and J gave up 4 bases; unmatched junction bases: 2. From germline, CDR1 is ENHRY and CDR2 SYGVKD. The CDR3, as DNA: TGTGCCATCGGGACAGAATATAATTCACCCCTCCACTTT. It translates to CAIGTEYNSPLHF.

This chain joins TRBV7-9 and TRBJ1-2; D ambiguous. Germline V gives CDR1 SEHNR, CDR2 FQNEAQ (reference sequence). Between the trimmed V and J ends, which lost 7 bases and 1 base, there was a span of 13 bases. This CDR3 comprises 14 residues. CDR3 amino acids: CASTNLNSNYGYTF. The CDR3 DNA sequence: TGTGCCAGCACCAACCTTAACAGTAACTATGGCTACACCTTC.

The rearrangement links TRBV14 to TRBJ1-1, with D perhaps TRBD1 (5 bases). With 4 bases removed from V and 6 bases from J, the gap between germline ends came to 12 bases. The CDR3 is made up of 13 amino acids. Germline CDR1 reads SGHDN; CDR2 reads FVKESK. For the CDR3, the DNA is TGTGCCAGCAGCCGATTCCCGGGGGCTGAAGCTTTCTTT. Protein: CASSRFPGAEAFF.

The chain is built from TRBV14 and TRBJ1-2; 9 nucleotides agree with TRBD1. Germline V gives CDR1 SGHDN, CDR2 FVKESK. V shed 5 bases and J 4 bases; nucleotides not matched to a gene: 2. CDR3 size: 13 residues. The CDR3 protein is CASSTDRGYGYTF. The CDR3 DNA sequence: TGTGCCAGCAGCACGGACAGGGGCTATGGCTACACCTTC.

In DNA form, the CDR3 reads TGTGCCAGCAGTTCCCTGAGTAGCGGGGGCCTCTACAATGAGCAGTTCTTC. Translating gives CASSSLSSGGLYNEQFF. The V and J genes are TRBV27 and TRBJ2-1; 9 positions match TRBD2. Germline values: CDR1 MNHEY, CDR2 SMNVEV (reference sequence). Unmatched junction bases numbered 10, after V lost 4 bases and J lost 3 bases. The CDR3 has 17 residues.

The rearrangement uses TRBV7-6 and TRBJ2-3; possible D gene TRBD2, 7 bases. This CDR3 has 15 amino acids. Germline values: CDR1 SGHVS, CDR2 FNYEAQ. Trimming left V 7 bases short and J 0 bases short, with 14 bases between. CDR3 residues: CASKAGASSTDTQYF. The CDR3 DNA reads as TGTGCCAGCAAGGCGGGGGCCTCCAGCACAGATACGCAGTATTTT. Based on the CDR3 plus reference TRBV7-6 and TRBJ2-3, the full variable domain is GAGVSQSPRYKVTKRGQDVALRCDPISGHVSLYWYRQALGQGPEFLTYFNYEAQQDKSGLPNDRFSAERPEGSISTLTIQRTEQRDSAMYRCASKAGASSTDTQYFGPGTRLTVL.

The V and J genes are TRBV28 and TRBJ1-4; 7 bases agree with TRBD1. CDR3 length: 13 amino acids. The germline gives CDR1 MDHEN, CDR2 SYDVKM. J gave up 2 bases and V 7 bases, and 1 base lay outside the gene matches. DNA for the CDR3: TGTGCCAGCAAGACAGGGACTAATGAAAAACTGTTTTTT. Translating gives CASKTGTNEKLFF.

The gene calls are TRBV4-1 and TRBJ2-3, with 8 positions matching TRBD2. With V trimmed by 3 bases and J by 2 bases, 13 bases remained unmatched. The CDR3 contains 18 residues. Germline V gene data show CDR1 as MGHRA and CDR2 as YSYEKL. CDR3 sequence: CASSHSKGERGTTDTQYF. The CDR3 DNA reads TGCGCCAGCAGCCATTCTAAAGGGGAGCGGGGGACCACAGATACGCAGTATTTT.

V is TRBV7-9 and J is TRBJ2-5; TRBD1 might be the D (6 bases). V lost 5 bases and J lost 2, with 18 bases in between. The CDR3 has 16 amino acids. CDR1 SEHNR and CDR2 FQNEAQ come from the germline V gene (reference sequence). The CDR3: CASSHPGERGQETQYF. DNA of the CDR3: TGTGCCAGCAGCCACCCAGGGGAACGGGGTCAAGAGACCCAGTACTTC.

As DNA, the CDR3 is TGCGCCAGCAGTGAGACAAGGACAGGGGGCAATGGCTACACCTTC. It codes for CASSETRTGGNGYTF. The genes are TRBV10-1 and TRBJ1-2, with TRBD1 matching over 11 bases. Germline V gene lookup returns CDR1 WNHNN and CDR2 SYGVQD (reference sequence). The CDR3 consists of 15 residues. Losses at the gene ends were 2 bases for V and 6 bases for J; bases not matched to a gene: 5.

This rearrangement joins TRBV28 to TRBJ2-2; D may be TRBD1 (6 bases). Between the trimmed V and J ends, which lost 6 bases and 0 bases, there was a span of 11 bases. Per germline, CDR1 MDHEN and CDR2 SYDVKM. CDR3 length: 15 residues. The CDR3 DNA follows: TGTGCCAGCAGCAGCCAGGGGCCGAACACCGGGGAGCTGTTTTTT. Translation: CASSSQGPNTGELFF.

The gene calls are TRBV28 and TRBJ2-5, with D hard to call. Germline V gene data show CDR1 as MDHEN and CDR2 as SYDVKM. The CDR3 sequence is 12 residues long. V gave up 3 bases and J gave up 10 bases, with 12 bases separating them. CDR3 in amino acids: CASSLPPVIQYF. The CDR3 coding sequence is TGTGCCAGCAGTTTGCCTCCGGTGATCCAGTACTTC.

The chain links TRBV5-1 to TRBJ2-2, with 9 positions matching TRBD1. The germline CDR1 and CDR2 sequences are SGHRS and YFSETQ. CDR3 length: 16 residues. With 3 bases clipped from V and 6 bases from J, the junction kept 9 bases outside the gene matches. The CDR3 loop is CASSSSGTGHPGELFF. The CDR3 region has the DNA TGCGCCAGCAGCTCTTCCGGGACAGGGCATCCCGGGGAGCTGTTTTTT. The whole variable domain, filled in from reference TRBV5-1 and TRBJ2-2, reads KAGVTQTPRYLIKTRGQQVTLSCSPISGHRSVSWYQQTPGQGLQFLFEYFSETQRNKGNFPGRFSGRQFSNSRSEMNVSTLELGDSALYLCASSSSGTGHPGELFFGEGSRLTVL.

The chain combines TRBV14 with TRBJ2-5, with 13 positions matching TRBD2. CDR3 length equals 17 residues. The germline gives CDR1 SGHDN, CDR2 FVKESK. Trimming took 4 bases from V and 5 from J; bases not matched to a gene: 10. The CDR3 protein is CASSRHRTSGGGETQYF. The CDR3 DNA sequence: TGTGCCAGCAGCCGCCACCGGACTAGCGGGGGCGGGGAGACCCAGTACTTC.

The V call is TRBV6-6, the J call TRBJ1-4; TRBD1 aligns across 7 bases. V was pared by 5 bases and J by 4 bases, with 10 bases of the junction left unmatched. Per germline, CDR1 MNHNY and CDR2 SVGAGI (reference sequence). This CDR3 comprises 16 residues. The CDR3 here is CASSPHGTDNNEKLFF. CDR3 DNA sequence: TGTGCCAGCAGTCCCCATGGGACAGACAATAATGAAAAACTGTTTTTT.

The chain employs TRBV7-2 and TRBJ1-1, with D perhaps TRBD1 (5 bases). Germline-derived CDR1 and CDR2 are SGHTA and FQGNSA. The V end lost 4 bases, the J end lost 6 bases, and 18 bases lay between the germline ends. There are 15 residues in the CDR3. CDR3 DNA sequence: TGTGCCAGCAGCTCCCTCACCTCGGGGGGGGCTGAAGCTTTCTTT. Translated: CASSSLTSGGAEAFF.

The CDR3 is CASSPPGQYTNEQFF. CDR3 nucleotides: TGTGCCAGCTCACCGCCGGGACAGTACACCAATGAGCAGTTCTTC. The gene calls are TRBV18 and TRBJ2-1; 7 bases fit TRBD1. With 3 bases clipped from V and 6 bases from J, the junction kept 8 bases outside the gene matches. The CDR3 runs 15 residues. Per the germline V gene, CDR1 is KGHSH and CDR2 is LQKENI.

The chain is built from TRBV9 and TRBJ2-7; 7 bases map to TRBD1. The CDR3 is 14 amino acids. Germline CDR1 is SGDLS and CDR2 is YYNGEE. V was clipped by 3 bases and J by 6 bases; unmatched bases: 9. CDR3: CASSASGTEGEQYF. The CDR3, as DNA: TGTGCCAGCAGCGCTTCCGGGACAGAGGGCGAGCAGTACTTC. Variable domain in full (rest from reference TRBV9 and TRBJ2-7): DSGVTQTPKHLITATGQRVTLRCSPRSGDLSVYWYQQSLDQGLQFLIQYYNGEERAKGNILERFSAQQFPDLHSELNLSSLELGDSALYFCASSASGTEGEQYFGPGTRLTVT.

V gene TRBV6-5 combines with J gene TRBJ2-1, with TRBD2 identical over 9 bases. Germline V CDR1 and CDR2: MNHEY, SVGAGI. Germline trimming cut 7 bases from V and 9 bases from J; bases unmatched to any gene: 10. CDR3 length equals 14 residues. CDR3 residues: CASTRGAGGTEQFF. The CDR3 bases are TGTGCCAGCACCCGAGGAGCGGGGGGCACTGAGCAGTTCTTC.

The DNA for the CDR3 is TGTGCCAGCAGTCCTACAGCCTTAGCTAACTATGGCTACACCTTC. Encoded protein: CASSPTALANYGYTF. The chain is built from TRBV6-5 and TRBJ1-2; no clear D. The CDR3 totals 15 residues. V was pared by 5 bases and J by 0 bases, with 13 bases between. In germline, CDR1 is MNHEY, CDR2 SVGAGI.

The chain couples TRBV5-4 to TRBJ1-6; D not certain. Trimming shortened V by 4 bases and J by 5 bases, and 16 bases separated the two germline ends. This CDR3 contains 16 residues. Germline CDR1 and CDR2: SGHNT and YYREEE (reference sequence). The DNA for the CDR3 is TGTGCCAGCAGCCCAGCCTCCGGGGTTAATAATTCACCCCTCCACTTT. This codes for CASSPASGVNNSPLHF.

This chain connects TRBV7-9 to TRBJ2-5; 11 nucleotides match TRBD2. Germline V gives CDR1 SEHNR, CDR2 FQNEAQ (reference sequence). V was pared by 8 bases and J by 5 bases, with 10 bases of the junction left unmatched. The CDR3 is 15 amino acids. The CDR3: CASHLLAGGGETQYF. The CDR3 bases are TGTGCCAGCCACCTGCTAGCGGGGGGCGGTGAGACCCAGTACTTC.

The rearrangement uses TRBV5-4 and TRBJ1-6, with D perhaps TRBD1 (5 bases). From germline, CDR1 is SGHNT and CDR2 YYREEE (reference sequence). The V and J ends lost 0 bases and 9 bases respectively, with 16 bases between them. The CDR3 consists of 16 residues. This CDR3 reads CASSLGAPGLSSPLHF. CDR3 in DNA: TGTGCCAGCAGCTTGGGGGCCCCGGGACTGAGTTCACCCCTCCACTTT.

The rearrangement uses TRBV28 and TRBJ1-2, with 7 bases lining up with TRBD1. Looked up from germline, CDR1 is MDHEN and CDR2 is SYDVKM. The V segment lost 10 bases and the J segment 2 bases; nucleotides outside the gene matches: 25. The CDR3 covers 19 residues. The CDR3 is CATKPRPGQSYAINYGYTF. The CDR3, as DNA: TGTGCCACCAAACCACGGCCGGGACAGAGCTACGCTATAAACTATGGCTACACCTTC.

J is TRBJ2-7 and V is TRBV27; D is perhaps TRBD1 (5 bases). Germline lookup yields CDR1 MNHEY and CDR2 SMNVEV (reference sequence). Trimming pared 4 bases from V and 3 bases from J, leaving 19 bases between. The CDR3 length is 16 residues. The CDR3 DNA reads as TGTGCCAGCAGTTCCTCACAGGCCCTGGCAGACTACGAGCAGTACTTC. Amino acid sequence: CASSSSQALADYEQYF.